This T cell receptor beta chain was sequenced for a study of cytomegalovirus exposure and HLA in healthy donors (dated by TCRdb to 2016 to 2017). As for the study more broadly: According to an earlier analysis of a few hundred of the donors, 150 million to 200 million T cells yielded 117 million unique TCR beta sequences and about 300 Gb of sequence data. Because of strong linkage in the cohort, 4 to 6 DR-DQ haplotypes were treated as single units for association and clustering. The study used immunosequencing to profile the T cell repertoires of 666 subjects and linked those repertoires to cytomegalovirus serostatus. Genome-wide SNP genotypes for about 60% of the roughly 670 donors were used in a later genetic analysis, which treated that subset as a discovery cohort. Every repertoire in the discovery cohort had been generated on one and the same sequencing platform. Donor age, sex, ethnicity and CMV serostatus were compiled together with the repertoire data. On average, about 240,000 unique TCR beta nucleotide sequences were sequenced per donor among 350 to 400 genotyped donors of the cohort, with approximately 18% of those sequences being non-productive. The study aimed to test whether cataloging public T cell receptors could reveal signatures of past pathogen exposure. Rather than using new phenotypic data, the later analysis identified candidate immune exposures from TCR beta sequences and from how often those sequences occurred across donors. The number of donors typed differed by locus, with about 629-630 for A, B, C, DRB1 and DQB1, approximately 500 for DQA1, some 570 for DPA1, and roughly 450 for DPB1. Besides the first cohort of hundreds of subjects, a separate validation cohort made up of over 95 different subjects was used. HLA typing included class I and class II loci at four-digit resolution. In an earlier analysis of about 590 of the donors, high-throughput TCR beta sequencing was used to judge whether each TCR beta V gene segment behaved as functional or pseudogenic. In a later analysis, previously published TCR beta repertoires from 666 donors were re-analyzed and high-resolution HLA genotyping was added so that TCR occurrence patterns could be studied. Roughly 300 gigabases of sequencing data and around 90 million unique TCR sequences made up an early release that covered several hundred HLA-typed donors. Of the roughly 430 genotyped donors, roughly 80% fell in the genetic ancestry cluster associated with self-reported Caucasian donors. To predict cytomegalovirus infection status, the study brought together high-throughput TCR immunosequencing, statistical association of individual TCRs with disease status, and machine learning. What the research found in general, with its limitations: In a later genetic analysis, fewer N-insertions in productive TCRs were reported among donors in an Asian-associated ancestry cluster than the approximately 670-donor mean. When HLA alleles, especially DR and DQ, strongly co-occurred, attributing TCR associations to individual alleles was difficult. A further reported finding was that TCR beta sequences accurately predicted the HLA-A and HLA-B alleles for most subjects in the first cohort. This cohort had only TCR beta chains sequenced, and the lack of alpha or paired-chain data limited which features could be detected. The classifier was reported to diagnose cytomegalovirus status with high specificity and sensitivity in both the original and validation cohorts. A later analysis found that HLA-associated TCR beta chains were more clonally expanded and had lower generation probabilities than equally common non-associated chains. Across donors, most TCR sequences were observed very rarely, whereas some public TCRs were present in many individuals. In an earlier analysis of several hundred of the donors, most TCR beta V segments were observed in productive rearrangements about 87% or about 30% of the time, broadly matching IMGT annotations. In a later analysis, most CMV-associated TCR beta chains were found to appear HLA-restricted, with HLA associations seemingly driven largely by CMV exposure. A later genetic analysis associated a missense DCLRE1C variant with V-gene and J-gene trimming of TCR beta chains, and an independent cohort replicated the association. The authors suggested that the approach could potentially be generalized to other disease states and immunological phenotypes. A cluster of highly shared sequence variants was judged likely to represent a technical artifact of the sequencing pipeline. Correlated functional status among segregating V segments might be attributable to linkage disequilibrium, but an unknown experimental factor could not be ruled out. CMV serostatus was the only immune exposure information available for the cohort. At a false discovery rate of 0.05, a later analysis linked some 17,000 TCR beta sequences to specific HLA alleles. In a later analysis, TCR association rates were found to vary across HLA loci, with the most associated TCRs seen for DRB1 alleles and the fewest for HLA-C alleles. A later analysis reported that several top co-occurrence clusters appeared linked to parvovirus B19, influenza, CMV and Epstein-Barr virus. The study gave a list of about 160 TCR beta chains associated with cytomegalovirus. Three of the identified cytomegalovirus-associated TCR beta chains were confirmed in vitro to be specific for cytomegalovirus antigens. Roughly uniform sequencing depth across donors was assumed in presence/absence analyses, although this assumption may not hold. HLA typing was unavailable for some donors at each locus, so association tests used only the typed subset. Because counts were too low, approximately 18 rarely observed V segments, including chromosome 9 orphons, were excluded from the earlier analysis of some 540 of the donors.

In total, roughly 710 healthy bone marrow donors made up the cohort. At the time of sampling, every cohort member was nominally healthy, though immune exposures that went unrecorded were likely present. The donor tested CMV seropositive and was one of the 289 seropositive cohort members. A peripheral blood sample was collected from each donor, and TCR beta sequencing was performed on peripheral blood mononuclear cells. Genomic DNA extraction from the blood cell samples was performed with the Qiagen DNeasy Blood Extraction Kit. The library came from the immunoSEQ multiplex PCR assay. For the multiplex PCR, a mixture combining 60 forward primers for TCR Vbeta segments and 13 reverse primers for TCR Jbeta segments was used. The CDR3 region of rearranged TCR beta genes was amplified from genomic DNA by a multiplex PCR assay. The Illumina HiSeq System was used to sequence the amplified TCR beta libraries as 87-base-pair reads. As for the original processing: In a later analysis, 80 million or so unique TCR beta chains were counted across the 500 to 850 repertoires, and about 10 million of these chains were shared by at least two donors. Raw reads were error-corrected and collapsed into unique sequences by a nearest-neighbor algorithm in which closely related sequences were merged to remove PCR and sequencing errors. CDR3 sequences were aligned to IMGT reference sequences to assign V, D and J gene segments. Each retained sequence needed at least a six-nucleotide match to both a V gene segment and a J gene segment. Rearrangements were classified as productive when the CDR3 lacked stop codons and remained in frame with V and J, and all other rearrangements were classified as non-productive. Following IMGT convention, CDR3 was defined as the stretch from the second conserved V-encoded cysteine up to the conserved J-encoded phenylalanine. The earlier analysis of roughly 590 of the donors excluded any sequence lacking an unambiguous match to a single V gene segment. In an earlier analysis of approximately 560 of the donors, a V segment was called functional when productive rearrangements were above 56.7%, and segregating when the standard deviation between donors exceeded 5%. To diagnose cytomegalovirus status from the catalog of TCR beta chain sequences, a statistical classification framework was built. In a later analysis, TCR nucleotide sequences were compared against IMGT/GENE-DB human TR gene sequences so that V and J genes could be assigned. Using the TCRdist pipeline, a later analysis assigned CDR3 sequences along with most-parsimonious VDJ recombination scenarios. In a later analysis, each TCR beta chain was defined by its CDR3 amino acid sequence together with its V-gene family, and reads without a unique V-gene family were excluded. In a later analysis, around 600 highly shared, low-generation-probability nucleotide sequences were removed to address suspected cross-contamination and a sequencing artifact. In a later analysis, a clonal expansion index was calculated for each public chain from normalized within-repertoire ranks of inferred template counts. Generation probabilities in a later analysis came from a VDJ recombination model fitted to out-of-frame rearrangements, and those results were checked against IGoR. In a later analysis, hypergeometric tests were used to score TCR-TCR, TCR-HLA and TCR-CMV co-occurrence, with a repertoire-size bias correction applied to TCR pairs. In a later analysis, false discovery rates were estimated by permuting HLA or CMV assignments 20 times. A later analysis grouped co-occurring TCRs with DBSCAN, adding TCRdist sequence similarity when clustering within HLA-allele-positive subsets. For co-occurrence clustering, repertoires with fewer than 30,000 or more than 120,000 public chains were excluded, along with 4 to 6 repertoires with anomalous nucleotide sharing. Not all clones reach the TCRdb copy of this immuneACCESS table, which keeps in-frame sequences only. Checked studies attribute under half of the gap to unresolved V genes and leave the rest unexplained. D and trimming come from the DNA, and the V and J calls and clone size come from that table. The sample table shows nearly 300,000 clones, and 86% are seen once. The ten largest make up 3% to 4% of the sample.

Worth noting for this clone: The antigen it binds to is not known. Qualities for individual bases were not recorded, and no much larger clone is one base off. Additional DNA sequences in this sample encode the identical CDR3.

The specimen was PBMCs. This clonotype was sampled from a man in his forties in good health and CMV-seropositive.

The CDR3 amino acid sequence is: CASSQPGQGPEQYF. At the DNA level, the sequence is TGTGCCAGCAGCCAACCGGGACAGGGGCCCGAGCAGTACTTC. The V and J segments used are TRBV4-2 and TRBJ2-7; 10 bases in between match TRBD1. The germline V and J ends show losses of 2 bases and 6 bases respectively, and no gene match explains 4 bases of the junction. The CDR3 runs 14 residues from the cysteine to the phenylalanine. The sequence is cut down to CDR3 DNA, 42 bases in frame from base 1. As encoded in the germline V gene, CDR1 is LGHNA while CDR2 is YNFKEQ.